The rows below give T cell receptor beta chains drawn from one sample of a study of shared clonotypes between healthy human individuals. The table came from immunoSEQ multiplex PCR; TCRdb's copy has only in-frame clones and leaves some out. The sample yields around 1.6 million clones, nearly 99% seen once. The sample comprised naive CD4+ T cells sorted from blood. The source of these receptors is a man in his thirties or forties in good health. The CDR3 runs from the conserved cysteine through the conserved F or W. A D gene is named only where the DNA matches it firmly. Clone sizes are given selectively: once, few, many, or a class where the clone is expanded.

CDR3aa: CASSPPGVRSTDTQYF; CDR3nt: TGTGCCAGCTCACCACCGGGCGTCAGGTCCACAGATACGCAGTATTTT; v_gene: TRBV18; j_gene: TRBJ2-3; abundance: .; d_gene: .
CDR3aa: CASSQDRPPGAVSDNEQFF; CDR3nt: TGCGCCAGCAGCCAAGATCGTCCCCCGGGAGCGGTCTCTGACAATGAGCAGTTCTTC; v_gene: TRBV4-1; j_gene: TRBJ2-1; abundance: .; d_gene: .
CDR3aa: CASSFNFNTEAFF; CDR3nt: TGTGCCAGCAGTTTCAACTTTAACACTGAAGCTTTCTTT; v_gene: TRBV6-5; j_gene: TRBJ1-1; abundance: once; d_gene: .
CDR3aa: CAWGLARGNGYTF; CDR3nt: TGTGCCTGGGGCCTAGCGCGTGGAAATGGCTACACCTTC; v_gene: TRBV30; j_gene: TRBJ1-2; abundance: .; d_gene: .
CDR3aa: CASNRGQGAYEQYF; CDR3nt: TGTGCCAGCAATAGGGGGCAGGGGGCCTACGAGCAGTACTTC; v_gene: TRBV2; j_gene: TRBJ2-7; abundance: .; d_gene: TRBD1
CDR3aa: CASSQDTGSSGRSSTDTQYF; CDR3nt: TGCGCCAGCAGCCAAGATACGGGGAGTAGCGGGAGGTCGAGCACAGATACGCAGTATTTT; v_gene: TRBV4-3; j_gene: TRBJ2-3; abundance: once; d_gene: TRBD2
CDR3aa: CASSLGTLGAYEQYF; CDR3nt: TGCGCCAGCAGCTTGGGGACGCTAGGGGCCTACGAGCAGTACTTC; v_gene: TRBV5-1; j_gene: TRBJ2-7; abundance: .; d_gene: .
CDR3aa: CASKLQWDRGQTEAFF; CDR3nt: TGTGCCAGTAAGCTTCAGTGGGACAGGGGGCAGACTGAAGCTTTCTTT; v_gene: TRBV7-2; j_gene: TRBJ1-1; abundance: .; d_gene: TRBD1
CDR3aa: CATSPMDTQYF; CDR3nt: TGTGCCACGAGCCCGATGGATACGCAGTATTTT; v_gene: TRBV6-1; j_gene: TRBJ2-3; abundance: many; d_gene: .
CDR3aa: CASGPGGYTF; CDR3nt: TGTGCCAGTGGCCCGGGTGGCTACACCTTC; v_gene: TRBV11-2; j_gene: TRBJ1-2; abundance: .; d_gene: .
CDR3aa: CASSASDSVYGYTF; CDR3nt: TGTGCCAGCAGCGCCTCGGACAGCGTCTATGGCTACACCTTC; v_gene: TRBV9; j_gene: TRBJ1-2; abundance: .; d_gene: .
CDR3aa: CASSSGTGDGTQYF; CDR3nt: TGTGCCAGCAGCTCGGGGACAGGTGATGGGACCCAGTACTTC; v_gene: TRBV5-4; j_gene: TRBJ2-5; abundance: .; d_gene: TRBD1
CDR3aa: CASSSTTQGVLEAFF; CDR3nt: TGTGCCAGCAGCTCCACAACTCAGGGGGTTCTTGAAGCTTTCTTT; v_gene: TRBV5-6; j_gene: TRBJ1-1; abundance: once; d_gene: TRBD1
CDR3aa: CASSLGHTGTTNEKLFF; CDR3nt: TGCGCCAGCAGCTTAGGACACACGGGGACAACTAATGAAAAACTGTTTTTT; v_gene: TRBV5-1; j_gene: TRBJ1-4; abundance: once; d_gene: .
CDR3aa: CASSTQAGVGDTQYF; CDR3nt: TGTGCCAGTTCCACACAAGCGGGAGTTGGTGATACGCAGTATTTT; v_gene: TRBV6-5; j_gene: TRBJ2-3; abundance: .; d_gene: TRBD2
CDR3aa: CASSLAGTSGSLTAYEQYF; CDR3nt: TGTGCCAGCAGCTTAGCCGGGACTAGCGGGAGCCTCACCGCCTACGAGCAGTACTTC; v_gene: TRBV7-9; j_gene: TRBJ2-7; abundance: once; d_gene: TRBD2
CDR3aa: CASSQRLAGVQETQYF; CDR3nt: TGTGCCAGCAGCCAACGACTAGCGGGAGTGCAAGAGACCCAGTACTTC; v_gene: TRBV11-2; j_gene: TRBJ2-5; abundance: .; d_gene: TRBD2
CDR3aa: CASSFTGLNTGELFF; CDR3nt: TGTGCCAGCAGCTTTACAGGGTTGAACACCGGGGAGCTGTTTTTT; v_gene: TRBV5-4; j_gene: TRBJ2-2; abundance: .; d_gene: .
CDR3aa: CASSVSGASTDTQYF; CDR3nt: TGTGCCAGCAGCGTTTCAGGGGCTAGCACAGATACGCAGTATTTT; v_gene: TRBV9; j_gene: TRBJ2-3; abundance: .; d_gene: .